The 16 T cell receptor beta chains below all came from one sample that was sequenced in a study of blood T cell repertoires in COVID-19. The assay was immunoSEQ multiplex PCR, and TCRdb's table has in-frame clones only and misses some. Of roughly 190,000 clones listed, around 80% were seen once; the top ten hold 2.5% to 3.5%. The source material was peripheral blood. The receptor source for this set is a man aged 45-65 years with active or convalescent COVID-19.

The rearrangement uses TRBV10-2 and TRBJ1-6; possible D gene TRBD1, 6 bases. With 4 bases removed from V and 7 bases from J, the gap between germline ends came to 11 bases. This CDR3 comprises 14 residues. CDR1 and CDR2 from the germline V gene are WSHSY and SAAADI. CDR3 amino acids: CASSVGQQNSPLHF. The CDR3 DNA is TGCGCCAGCAGTGTCGGACAGCAAAATTCACCCCTCCACTTT.

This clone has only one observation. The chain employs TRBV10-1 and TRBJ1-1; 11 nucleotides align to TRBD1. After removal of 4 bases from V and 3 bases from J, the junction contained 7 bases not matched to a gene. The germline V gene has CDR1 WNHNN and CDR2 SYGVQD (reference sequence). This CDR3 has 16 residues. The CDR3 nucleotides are TGCGCCAGCAGTGGTGGGGACAGGGGGTTTGACACTGAAGCTTTCTTT. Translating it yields CASSGGDRGFDTEAFF.

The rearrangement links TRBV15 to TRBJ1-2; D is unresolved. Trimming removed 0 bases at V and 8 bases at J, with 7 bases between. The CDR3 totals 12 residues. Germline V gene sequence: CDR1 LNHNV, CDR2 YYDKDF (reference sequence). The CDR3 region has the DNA TGTGCCACCAGCAGAGATCAAAGCGGCTACACCTTC. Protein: CATSRDQSGYTF. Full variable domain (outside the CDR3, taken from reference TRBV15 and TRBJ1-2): DAMVIQNPRYQVTQFGKPVTLSCSQTLNHNVMYWYQQKSSQAPKLLFHYYDKDFNNEADTPDNFQSRRPNTSFCFLDIRSPGLGDTAMYLCATSRDQSGYTFGSGTRLTVV.

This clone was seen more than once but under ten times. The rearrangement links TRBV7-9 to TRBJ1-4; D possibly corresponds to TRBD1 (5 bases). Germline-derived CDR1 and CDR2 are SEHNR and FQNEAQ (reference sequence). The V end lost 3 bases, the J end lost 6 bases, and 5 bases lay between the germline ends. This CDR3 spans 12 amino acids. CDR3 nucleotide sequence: TGTGCCAGCAGCTTGACAGATGAAAAACTGTTTTTT. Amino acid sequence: CASSLTDEKLFF.

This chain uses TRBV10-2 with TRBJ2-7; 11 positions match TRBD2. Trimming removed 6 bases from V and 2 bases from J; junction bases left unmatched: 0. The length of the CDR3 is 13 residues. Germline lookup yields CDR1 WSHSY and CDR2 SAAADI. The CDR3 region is CASRGLAAYEQYF. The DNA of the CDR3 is TGCGCCAGCAGGGGACTAGCGGCCTACGAGCAGTACTTC.

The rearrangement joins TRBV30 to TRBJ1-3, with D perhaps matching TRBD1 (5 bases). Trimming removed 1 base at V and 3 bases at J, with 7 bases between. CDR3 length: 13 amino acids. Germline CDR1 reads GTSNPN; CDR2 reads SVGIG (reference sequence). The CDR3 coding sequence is TGTGCCTGGAGTGGGCAGGGTGGAAACACCATATATTTT. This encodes CAWSGQGGNTIYF.

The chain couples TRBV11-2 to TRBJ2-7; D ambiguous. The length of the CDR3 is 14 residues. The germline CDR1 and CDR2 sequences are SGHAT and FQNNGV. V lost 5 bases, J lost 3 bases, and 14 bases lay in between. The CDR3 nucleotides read TGTGCCAGCAGCCGACTCCGGGTCCTCTACGAGCAGTACTTC. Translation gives CASSRLRVLYEQYF.

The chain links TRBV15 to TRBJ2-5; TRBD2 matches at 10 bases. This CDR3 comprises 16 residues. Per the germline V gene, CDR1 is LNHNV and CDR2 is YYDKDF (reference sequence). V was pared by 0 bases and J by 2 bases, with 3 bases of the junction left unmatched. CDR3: CATSREGGLAQETQYF. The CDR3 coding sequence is TGTGCCACCAGCAGAGAAGGGGGACTAGCGCAAGAGACCCAGTACTTC.

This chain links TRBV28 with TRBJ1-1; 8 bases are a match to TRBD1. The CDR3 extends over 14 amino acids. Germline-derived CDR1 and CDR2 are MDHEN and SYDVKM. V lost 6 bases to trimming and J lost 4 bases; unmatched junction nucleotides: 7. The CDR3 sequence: CASRPGGLATEAFF. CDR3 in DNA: TGTGCCAGCAGACCAGGGGGCTTGGCCACTGAAGCTTTCTTT.

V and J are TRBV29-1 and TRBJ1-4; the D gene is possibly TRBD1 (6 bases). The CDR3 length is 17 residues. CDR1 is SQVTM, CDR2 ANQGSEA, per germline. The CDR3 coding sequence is TGCAGGAAGAGGGGGGGCATTCTACGGAGGACTAATGAAAAACTGTTTTTT. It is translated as CRKRGGILRRTNEKLFF.

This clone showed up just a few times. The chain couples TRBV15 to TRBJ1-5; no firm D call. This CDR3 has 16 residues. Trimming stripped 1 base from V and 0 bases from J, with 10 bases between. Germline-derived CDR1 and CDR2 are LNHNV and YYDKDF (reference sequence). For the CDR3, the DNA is TGTGCCACCAGCAGAGGGGAGAGTTCTAGCAATCAGCCCCAGCATTTT. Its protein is CATSRGESSSNQPQHF.

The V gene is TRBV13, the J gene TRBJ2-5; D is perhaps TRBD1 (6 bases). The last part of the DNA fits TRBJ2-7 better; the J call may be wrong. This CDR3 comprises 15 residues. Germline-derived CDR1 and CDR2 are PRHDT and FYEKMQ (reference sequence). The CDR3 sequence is CASSLGTGLSYEQYF. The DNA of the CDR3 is TGTGCCAGCAGCTTAGGAACAGGGCTATCCTACGAGCAGTACTTC.

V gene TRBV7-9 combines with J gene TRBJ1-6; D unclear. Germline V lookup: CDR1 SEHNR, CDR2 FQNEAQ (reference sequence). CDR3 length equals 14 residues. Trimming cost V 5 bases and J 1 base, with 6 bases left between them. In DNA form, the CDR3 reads TGTGCCAGCAGCCCAGGTTCCTATAATTCACCCCTCCACTTT. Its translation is CASSPGSYNSPLHF.

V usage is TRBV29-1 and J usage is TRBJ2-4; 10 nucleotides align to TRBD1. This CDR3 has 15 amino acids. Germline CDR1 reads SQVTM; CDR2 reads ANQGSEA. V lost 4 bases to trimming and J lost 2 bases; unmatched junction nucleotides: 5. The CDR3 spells CSVVRDRGTKNIQYF. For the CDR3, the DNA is TGCAGCGTTGTACGGGACAGGGGAACCAAAAACATTCAGTACTTC.

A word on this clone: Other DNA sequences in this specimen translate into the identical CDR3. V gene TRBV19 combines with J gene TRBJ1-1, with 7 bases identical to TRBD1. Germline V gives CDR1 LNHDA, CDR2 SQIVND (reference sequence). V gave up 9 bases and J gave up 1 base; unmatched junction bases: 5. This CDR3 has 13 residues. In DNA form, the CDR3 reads TGTGCCAGCAGCAGGGACAGGAACACTGAAGCTTTCTTT. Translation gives CASSRDRNTEAFF.

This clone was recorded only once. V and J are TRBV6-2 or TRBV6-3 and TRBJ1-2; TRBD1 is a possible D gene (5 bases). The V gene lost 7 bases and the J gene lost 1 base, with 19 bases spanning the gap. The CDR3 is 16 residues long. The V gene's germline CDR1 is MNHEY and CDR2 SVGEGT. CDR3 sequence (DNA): TGTGCCAGCAACCCTCGGGTAGGGGCGCTTAACTATGGCTACACCTTC. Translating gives CASNPRVGALNYGYTF.